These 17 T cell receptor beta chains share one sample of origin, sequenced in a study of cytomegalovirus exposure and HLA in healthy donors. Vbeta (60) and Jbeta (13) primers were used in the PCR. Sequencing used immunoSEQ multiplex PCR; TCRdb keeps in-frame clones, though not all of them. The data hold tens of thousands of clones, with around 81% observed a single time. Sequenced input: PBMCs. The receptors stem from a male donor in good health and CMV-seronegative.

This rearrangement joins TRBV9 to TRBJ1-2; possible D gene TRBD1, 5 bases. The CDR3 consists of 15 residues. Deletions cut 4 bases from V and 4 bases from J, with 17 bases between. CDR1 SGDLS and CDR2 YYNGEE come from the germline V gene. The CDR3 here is CASSPDGAPSYGYTF. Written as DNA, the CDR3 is TGTGCCAGCAGCCCCGATGGGGCCCCCTCCTATGGCTACACCTTC.

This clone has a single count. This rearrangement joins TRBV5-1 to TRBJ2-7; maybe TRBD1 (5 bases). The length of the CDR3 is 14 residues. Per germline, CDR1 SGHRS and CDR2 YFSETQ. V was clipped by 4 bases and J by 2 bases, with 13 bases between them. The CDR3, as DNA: TGCGCCAGCAGCCCAAGGACATACGCCTACGAGCAGTACTTC. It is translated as CASSPRTYAYEQYF.

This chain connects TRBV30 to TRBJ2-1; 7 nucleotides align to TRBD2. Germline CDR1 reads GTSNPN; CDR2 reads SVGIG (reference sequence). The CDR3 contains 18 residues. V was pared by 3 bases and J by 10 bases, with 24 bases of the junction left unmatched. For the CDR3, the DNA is TGTGCCTGGAGCCCAAGAAGGTGGGGAGGGCCTAAAAGAGACGAGCAGTTCTTC. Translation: CAWSPRRWGGPKRDEQFF.

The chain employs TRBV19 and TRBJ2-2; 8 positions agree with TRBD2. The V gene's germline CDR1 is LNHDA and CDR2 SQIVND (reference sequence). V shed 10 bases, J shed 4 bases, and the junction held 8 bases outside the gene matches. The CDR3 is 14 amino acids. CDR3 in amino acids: CATGASGSTGELFF. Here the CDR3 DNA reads TGTGCCACCGGGGCTAGCGGGTCCACCGGGGAGCTGTTTTTT.

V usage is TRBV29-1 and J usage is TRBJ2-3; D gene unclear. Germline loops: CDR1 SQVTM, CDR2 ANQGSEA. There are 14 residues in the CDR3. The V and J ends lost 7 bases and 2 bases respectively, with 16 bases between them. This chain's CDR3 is CSGDLDAHTDTQYF. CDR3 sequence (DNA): TGCAGCGGAGACTTAGACGCACACACAGATACGCAGTATTTT.

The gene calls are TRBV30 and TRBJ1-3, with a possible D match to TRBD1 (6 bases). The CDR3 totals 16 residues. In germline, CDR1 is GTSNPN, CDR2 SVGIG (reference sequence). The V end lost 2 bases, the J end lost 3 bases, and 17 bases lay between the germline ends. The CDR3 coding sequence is TGTGCCTGGAGTTCTATAGACAGGCCCGTTGGAAACACCATATATTTT. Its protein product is CAWSSIDRPVGNTIYF.

This CDR3 reads CASSSPLAGGNNEQFF. The CDR3 coding sequence is TGTGCCAGCAGTTCCCCCCTCGCGGGGGGAAACAATGAGCAGTTCTTC. This chain links TRBV27 with TRBJ2-1, with 8 nucleotides matching TRBD2. Germline values: CDR1 MNHEY, CDR2 SMNVEV (reference sequence). The ends lost 4 bases at V and 5 bases at J; junction bases unmatched: 10. The CDR3 consists of 16 residues.

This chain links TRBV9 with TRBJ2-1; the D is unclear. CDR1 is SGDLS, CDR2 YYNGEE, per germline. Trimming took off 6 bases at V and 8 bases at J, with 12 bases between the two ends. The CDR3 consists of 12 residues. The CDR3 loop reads CASTRTDDEQFF. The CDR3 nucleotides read TGTGCCAGCACCCGAACAGACGATGAGCAGTTCTTC.

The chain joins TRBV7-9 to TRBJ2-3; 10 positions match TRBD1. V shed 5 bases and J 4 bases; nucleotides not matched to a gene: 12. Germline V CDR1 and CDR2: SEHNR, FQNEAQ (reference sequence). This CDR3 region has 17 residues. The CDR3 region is CASSLPWDRGEADTQYF. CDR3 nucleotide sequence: TGTGCCAGCAGCCTTCCATGGGACAGGGGAGAAGCAGATACGCAGTATTTT. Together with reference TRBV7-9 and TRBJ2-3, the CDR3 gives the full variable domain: DTGVSQNPRHKITKRGQNVTFRCDPISEHNRLYWYRQTLGQGPEFLTYFQNEAQLEKSRLLSDRFSAERPKGSFSTLEIQRTEQGDSAMYLCASSLPWDRGEADTQYFGPGTRLTVL.

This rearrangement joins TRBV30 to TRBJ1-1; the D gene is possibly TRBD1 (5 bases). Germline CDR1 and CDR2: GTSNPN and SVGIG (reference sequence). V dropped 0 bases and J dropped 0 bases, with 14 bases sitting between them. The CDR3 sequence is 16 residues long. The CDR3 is CAWSVLAPTVNTEAFF. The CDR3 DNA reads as TGTGCCTGGAGTGTTTTAGCCCCGACAGTGAACACTGAAGCTTTCTTT.

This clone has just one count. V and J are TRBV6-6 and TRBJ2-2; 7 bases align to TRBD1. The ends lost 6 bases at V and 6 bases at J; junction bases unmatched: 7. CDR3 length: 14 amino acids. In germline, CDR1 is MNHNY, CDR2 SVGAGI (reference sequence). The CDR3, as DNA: TGTGCCAGCAGCTTCGACAGGGCGGCCGGGGAGCTGTTTTTT. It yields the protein CASSFDRAAGELFF.

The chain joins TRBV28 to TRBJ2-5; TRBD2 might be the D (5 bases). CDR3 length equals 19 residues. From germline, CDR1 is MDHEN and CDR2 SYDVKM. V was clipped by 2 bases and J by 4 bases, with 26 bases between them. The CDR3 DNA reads TGTGCCAGCAGTTTAGCCAGTCGCTCTTATCCTAGCCCCAGAGAGACCCAGTACTTC. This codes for CASSLASRSYPSPRETQYF.

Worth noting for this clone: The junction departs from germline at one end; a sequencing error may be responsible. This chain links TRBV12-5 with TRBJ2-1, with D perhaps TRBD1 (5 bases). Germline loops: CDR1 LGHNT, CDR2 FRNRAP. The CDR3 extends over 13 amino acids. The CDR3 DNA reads TGTGCTAGTGCTTTGGACACCTACAATGAGCAGTTCTTC. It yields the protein CASALDTYNEQFF. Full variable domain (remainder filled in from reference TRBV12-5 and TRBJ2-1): DARVTQTPRHKVTEMGQEVTMRCQPILGHNTVFWYRQTMMQGLELLAYFRNRAPLDDSGMPKDRFSAEMPDATLATLKIQPSEPRDSAVYFCASALDTYNEQFFGPGTRLTVL.

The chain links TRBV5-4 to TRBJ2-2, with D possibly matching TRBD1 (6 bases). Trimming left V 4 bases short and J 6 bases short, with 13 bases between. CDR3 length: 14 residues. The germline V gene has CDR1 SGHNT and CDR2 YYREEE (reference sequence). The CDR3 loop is CASSAGTKAGELFF. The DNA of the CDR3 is TGTGCCAGCAGCGCCGGGACAAAAGCCGGGGAGCTGTTTTTT.

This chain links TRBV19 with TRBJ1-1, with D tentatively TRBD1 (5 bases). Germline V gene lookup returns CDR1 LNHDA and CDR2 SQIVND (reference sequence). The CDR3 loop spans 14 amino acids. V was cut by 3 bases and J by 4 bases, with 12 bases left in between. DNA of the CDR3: TGTGCCAGTAGTATGGGTCAGGGTGGCACTGAAGCTTTCTTT. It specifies CASSMGQGGTEAFF.

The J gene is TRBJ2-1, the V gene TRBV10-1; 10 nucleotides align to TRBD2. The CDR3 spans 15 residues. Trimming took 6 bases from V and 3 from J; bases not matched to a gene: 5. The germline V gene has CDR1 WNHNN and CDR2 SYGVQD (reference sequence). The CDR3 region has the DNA TGCGCCAGCAGCCTCTCTAGCGGGGGCTACAATGAGCAGTTCTTC. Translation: CASSLSSGGYNEQFF.

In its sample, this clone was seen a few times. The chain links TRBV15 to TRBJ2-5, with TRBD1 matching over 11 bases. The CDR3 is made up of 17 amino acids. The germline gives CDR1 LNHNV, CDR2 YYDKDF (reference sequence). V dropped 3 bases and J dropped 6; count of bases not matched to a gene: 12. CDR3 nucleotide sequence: TGTGCCACCAGCAGGGGACAGGGGGTTTTACCTATACAGACCCAGTACTTC. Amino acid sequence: CATSRGQGVLPIQTQYF.